This TCR beta chain was sequenced for a study of blood T cell repertoires in COVID-19. The CDR3 consists of 10 residues. In germline, CDR1 is GTSNPN, CDR2 SVGIG (reference sequence). V dropped 7 bases and J dropped 7; count of bases not matched to a gene: 1. The data were produced by immunoSEQ multiplex PCR, yet TCRdb's version contains in-frame clones alone and is incomplete. The sample lists 180,000 or so clones; roughly nine tenths were seen once. The chain carries TRBV30 and TRBJ1-2, with 9 nucleotides matching TRBD1. The sequenced sample was peripheral blood. The sequence was collected from an elderly woman in a cohort sampled during active or convalescent COVID-19. The CDR3 sequence: CALDRGGYTF. The CDR3 bases are TGTGCCTTGGACAGGGGTGGCTACACCTTC.